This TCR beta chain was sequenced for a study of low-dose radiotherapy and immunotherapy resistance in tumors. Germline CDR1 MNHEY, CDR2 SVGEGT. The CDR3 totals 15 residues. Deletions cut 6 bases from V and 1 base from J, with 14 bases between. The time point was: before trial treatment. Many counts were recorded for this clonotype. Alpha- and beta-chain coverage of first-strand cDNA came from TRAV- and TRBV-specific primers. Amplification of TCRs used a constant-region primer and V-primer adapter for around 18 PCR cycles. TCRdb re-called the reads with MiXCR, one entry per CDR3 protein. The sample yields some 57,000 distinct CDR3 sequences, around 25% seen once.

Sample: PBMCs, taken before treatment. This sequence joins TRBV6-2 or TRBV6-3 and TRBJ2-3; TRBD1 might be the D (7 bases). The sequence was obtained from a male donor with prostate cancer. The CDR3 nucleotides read TGTGCCAGCAGACAGGGGACTCTACGCACAGATACGCAGTATTTT. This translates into CASRQGTLRTDTQYF.